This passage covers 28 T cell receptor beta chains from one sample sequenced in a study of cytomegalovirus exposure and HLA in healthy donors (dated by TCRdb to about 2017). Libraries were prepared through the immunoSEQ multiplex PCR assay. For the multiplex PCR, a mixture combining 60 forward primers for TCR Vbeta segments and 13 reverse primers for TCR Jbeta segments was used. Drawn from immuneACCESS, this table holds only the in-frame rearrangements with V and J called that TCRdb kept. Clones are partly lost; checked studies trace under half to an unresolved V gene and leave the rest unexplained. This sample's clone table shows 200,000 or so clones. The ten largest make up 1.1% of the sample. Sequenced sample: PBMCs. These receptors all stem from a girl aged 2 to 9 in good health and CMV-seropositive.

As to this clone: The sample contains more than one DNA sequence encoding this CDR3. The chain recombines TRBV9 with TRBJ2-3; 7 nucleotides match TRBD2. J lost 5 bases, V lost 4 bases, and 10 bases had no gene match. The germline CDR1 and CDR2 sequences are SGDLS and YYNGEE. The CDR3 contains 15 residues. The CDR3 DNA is TGTGCCAGCAGCACCATAGCGGGTAATCGAGATACGCAGTATTTT. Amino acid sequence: CASSTIAGNRDTQYF. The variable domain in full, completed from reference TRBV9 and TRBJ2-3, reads DSGVTQTPKHLITATGQRVTLRCSPRSGDLSVYWYQQSLDQGLQFLIQYYNGEERAKGNILERFSAQQFPDLHSELNLSSLELGDSALYFCASSTIAGNRDTQYFGPGTRLTVL.

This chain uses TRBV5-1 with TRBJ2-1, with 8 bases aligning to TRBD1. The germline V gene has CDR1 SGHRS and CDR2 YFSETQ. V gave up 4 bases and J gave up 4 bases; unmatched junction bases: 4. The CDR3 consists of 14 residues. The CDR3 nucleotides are TGCGCCAGCAGCGCCGGGACAGGTTACAATGAGCAGTTCTTC. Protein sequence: CASSAGTGYNEQFF.

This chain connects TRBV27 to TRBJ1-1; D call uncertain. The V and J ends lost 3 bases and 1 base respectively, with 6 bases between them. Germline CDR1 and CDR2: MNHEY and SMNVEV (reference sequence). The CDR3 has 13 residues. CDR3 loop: CASSFTANTEAFF. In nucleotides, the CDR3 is TGTGCCAGCAGTTTCACAGCGAACACTGAAGCTTTCTTT.

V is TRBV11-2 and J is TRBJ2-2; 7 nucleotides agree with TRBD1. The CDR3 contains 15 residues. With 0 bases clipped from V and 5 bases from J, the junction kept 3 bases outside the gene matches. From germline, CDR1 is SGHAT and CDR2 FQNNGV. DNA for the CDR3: TGTGCCAGCAGCTTAGAGCCCAGGGGGACCGGGGAGCTGTTTTTT. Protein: CASSLEPRGTGELFF.

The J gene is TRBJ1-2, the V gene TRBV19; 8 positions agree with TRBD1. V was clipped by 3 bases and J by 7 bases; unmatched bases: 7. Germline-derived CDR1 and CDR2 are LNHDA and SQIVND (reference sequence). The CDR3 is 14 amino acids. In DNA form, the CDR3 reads TGTGCCAGTAGTATCCGGACAGGGTCGGGTGGCTACACCTTC. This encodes CASSIRTGSGGYTF.

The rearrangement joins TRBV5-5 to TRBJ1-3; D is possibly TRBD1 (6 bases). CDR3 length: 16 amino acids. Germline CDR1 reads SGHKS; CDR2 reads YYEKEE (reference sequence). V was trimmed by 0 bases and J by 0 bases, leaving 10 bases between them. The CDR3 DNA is TGTGCCAGCAGCTTGGGAGGACAGTCCTCTGGAAACACCATATATTTT. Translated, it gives CASSLGGQSSGNTIYF.

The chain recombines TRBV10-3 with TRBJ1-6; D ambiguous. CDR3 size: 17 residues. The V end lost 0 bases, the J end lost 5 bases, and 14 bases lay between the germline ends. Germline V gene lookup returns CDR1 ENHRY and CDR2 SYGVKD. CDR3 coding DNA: TGTGCCATCAGTGAGTCCCAGGCCCTAGCCGATAATTCACCCCTCCACTTT. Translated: CAISESQALADNSPLHF.

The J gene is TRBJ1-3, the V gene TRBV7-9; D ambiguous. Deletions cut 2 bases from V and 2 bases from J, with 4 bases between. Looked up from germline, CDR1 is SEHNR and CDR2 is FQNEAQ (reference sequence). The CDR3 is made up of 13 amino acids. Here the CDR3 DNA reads TGTGCCAGCAGCTTATCGGCTGGAAACACCATATATTTT. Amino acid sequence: CASSLSAGNTIYF.

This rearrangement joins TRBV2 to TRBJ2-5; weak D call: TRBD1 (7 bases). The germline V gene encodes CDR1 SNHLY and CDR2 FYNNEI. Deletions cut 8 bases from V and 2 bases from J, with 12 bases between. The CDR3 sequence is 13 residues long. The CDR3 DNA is TGTGCCAGCGGAGGGACAGTACAAGAGACCCAGTACTTC. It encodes CASGGTVQETQYF. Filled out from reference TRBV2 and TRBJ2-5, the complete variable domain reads EPEVTQTPSHQVTQMGQEVILRCVPISNHLYFYWYRQILGQKVEFLVSFYNNEISEKSEIFDDQFSVERPDGSNFTLKIRSTKLEDSAMYFCASGGTVQETQYFGPGTRLLVL.

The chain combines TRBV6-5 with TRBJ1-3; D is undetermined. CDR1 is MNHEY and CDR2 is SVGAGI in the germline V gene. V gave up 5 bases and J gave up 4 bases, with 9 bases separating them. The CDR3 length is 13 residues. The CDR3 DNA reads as TGTGCCAGCAGTACCGGGGAAGGAAACACCATATATTTT. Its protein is CASSTGEGNTIYF.

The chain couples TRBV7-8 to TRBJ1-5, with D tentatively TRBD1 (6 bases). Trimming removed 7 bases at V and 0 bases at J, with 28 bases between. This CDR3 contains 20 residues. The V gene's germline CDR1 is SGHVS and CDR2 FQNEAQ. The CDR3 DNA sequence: TGTGCCAGCACCCTTTTCGGACGGGGGGCAGGACAATATAGCAATCAGCCCCAGCATTTT. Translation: CASTLFGRGAGQYSNQPQHF.

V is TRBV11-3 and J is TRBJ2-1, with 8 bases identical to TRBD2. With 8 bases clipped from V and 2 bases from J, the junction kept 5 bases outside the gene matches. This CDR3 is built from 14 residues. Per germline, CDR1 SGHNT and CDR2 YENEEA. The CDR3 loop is CASSPGGPYNEQFF. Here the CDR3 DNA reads TGTGCCAGCTCCCCGGGAGGGCCCTACAATGAGCAGTTCTTC. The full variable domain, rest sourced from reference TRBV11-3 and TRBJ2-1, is EAGVVQSPRYKIIEKKQPVAFWCNPISGHNTLYWYLQNLGQGPELLIRYENEEAVDDSQLPKDRFSAERLKGVDSTLKIQPAELGDSAVYLCASSPGGPYNEQFFGPGTRLTVL.

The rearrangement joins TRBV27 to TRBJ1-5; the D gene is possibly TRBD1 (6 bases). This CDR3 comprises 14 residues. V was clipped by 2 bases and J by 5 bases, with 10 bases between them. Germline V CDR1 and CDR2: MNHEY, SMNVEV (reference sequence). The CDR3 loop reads CASSLGGWDQPQHF. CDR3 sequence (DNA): TGTGCCAGCAGTTTAGGGGGCTGGGATCAGCCCCAGCATTTT.

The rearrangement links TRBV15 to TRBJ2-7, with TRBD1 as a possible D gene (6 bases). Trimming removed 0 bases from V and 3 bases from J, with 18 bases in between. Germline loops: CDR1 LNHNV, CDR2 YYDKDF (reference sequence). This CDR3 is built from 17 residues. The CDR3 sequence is CATSRDFSLDSFYEQYF. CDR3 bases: TGTGCCACCAGCAGAGATTTCAGTCTGGACAGTTTCTACGAGCAGTACTTC.

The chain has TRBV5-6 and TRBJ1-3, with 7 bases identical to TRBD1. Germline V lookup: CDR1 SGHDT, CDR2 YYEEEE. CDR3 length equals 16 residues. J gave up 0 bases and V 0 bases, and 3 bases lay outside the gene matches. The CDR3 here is CASSLGGTASGNTIYF. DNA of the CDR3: TGTGCCAGCAGCTTGGGGGGGACAGCCTCTGGAAACACCATATATTTT.

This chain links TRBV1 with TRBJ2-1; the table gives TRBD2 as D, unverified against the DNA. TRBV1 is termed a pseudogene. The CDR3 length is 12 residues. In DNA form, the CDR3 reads TGCACCAGCAGCCAAGACGACAATGAGCAGTTCTTC. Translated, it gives CTSSQDDNEQFF.

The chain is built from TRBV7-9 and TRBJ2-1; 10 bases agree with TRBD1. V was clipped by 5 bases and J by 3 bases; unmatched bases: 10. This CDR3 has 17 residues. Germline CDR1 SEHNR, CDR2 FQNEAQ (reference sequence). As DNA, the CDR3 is TGTGCCAGCAGCGATCCCCGGACAGGGGGTGGCTACAATGAGCAGTTCTTC. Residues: CASSDPRTGGGYNEQFF. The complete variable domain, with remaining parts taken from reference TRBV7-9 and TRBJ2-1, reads DTGVSQNPRHKITKRGQNVTFRCDPISEHNRLYWYRQTLGQGPEFLTYFQNEAQLEKSRLLSDRFSAERPKGSFSTLEIQRTEQGDSAMYLCASSDPRTGGGYNEQFFGPGTRLTVL.

This CDR3 reads CASSLGLGTYIQYF. The CDR3 bases are TGCGCCAGCAGCTTGGGACTAGGTACTTACATTCAGTACTTC. The gene calls are TRBV4-1 and TRBJ2-4, with 8 bases lining up with TRBD2. The V and J ends lost 5 bases and 8 bases, in that order; junction bases with no gene match: 8. Germline lookup yields CDR1 MGHRA and CDR2 YSYEKL. This CDR3 has 14 residues.

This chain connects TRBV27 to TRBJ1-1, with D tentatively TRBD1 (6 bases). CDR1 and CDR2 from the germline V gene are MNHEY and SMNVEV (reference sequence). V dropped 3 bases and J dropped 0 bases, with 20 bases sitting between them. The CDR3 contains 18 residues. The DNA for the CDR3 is TGTGCCAGCAGTTTTAGGGTGGGGACACAGGACATGAACACTGAAGCTTTCTTT. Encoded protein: CASSFRVGTQDMNTEAFF.

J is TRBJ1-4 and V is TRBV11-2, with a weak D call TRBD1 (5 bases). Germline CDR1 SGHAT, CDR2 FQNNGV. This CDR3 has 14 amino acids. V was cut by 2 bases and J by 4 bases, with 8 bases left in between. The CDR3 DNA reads TGTGCCAGCAGCTTACGACAGTTTAATGAAAAACTGTTTTTT. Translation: CASSLRQFNEKLFF.

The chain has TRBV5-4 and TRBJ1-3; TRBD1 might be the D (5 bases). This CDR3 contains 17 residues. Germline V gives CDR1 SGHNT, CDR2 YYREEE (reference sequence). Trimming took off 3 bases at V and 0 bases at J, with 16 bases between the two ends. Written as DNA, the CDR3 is TGTGCCAGCAGCTCGTTAGGGAAGGGGCCCTCTGGAAACACCATATATTTT. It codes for CASSSLGKGPSGNTIYF.

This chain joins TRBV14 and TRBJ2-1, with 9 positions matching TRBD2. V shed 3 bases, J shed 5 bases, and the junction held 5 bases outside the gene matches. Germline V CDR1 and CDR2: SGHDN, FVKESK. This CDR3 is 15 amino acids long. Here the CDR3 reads CASSQGLAGNNEQFF. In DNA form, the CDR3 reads TGTGCCAGCAGCCAGGGGCTAGCGGGGAACAATGAGCAGTTCTTC.

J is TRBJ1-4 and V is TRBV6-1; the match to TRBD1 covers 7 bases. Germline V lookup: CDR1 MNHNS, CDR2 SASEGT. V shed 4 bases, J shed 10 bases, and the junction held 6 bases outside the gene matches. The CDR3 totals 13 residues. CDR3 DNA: TGTGCCAGCAGTGCAGGGGGTATCGCAAAACTGTTTTTT. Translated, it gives CASSAGGIAKLFF.

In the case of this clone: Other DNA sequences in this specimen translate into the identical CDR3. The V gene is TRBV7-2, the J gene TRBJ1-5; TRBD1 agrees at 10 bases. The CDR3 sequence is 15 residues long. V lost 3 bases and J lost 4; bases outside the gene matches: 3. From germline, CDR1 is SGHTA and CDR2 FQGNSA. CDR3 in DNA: TGTGCCAGCAGCTTGGACAGGGGGGGGAATCAGCCCCAGCATTTT. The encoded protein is CASSLDRGGNQPQHF.

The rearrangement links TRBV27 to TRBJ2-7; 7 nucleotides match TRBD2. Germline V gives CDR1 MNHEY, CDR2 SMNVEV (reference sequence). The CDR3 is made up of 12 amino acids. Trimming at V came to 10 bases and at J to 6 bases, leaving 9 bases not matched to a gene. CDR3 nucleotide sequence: TGTGCCACCCGGACTAGTAACCGCGAGCAGTACTTC. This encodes CATRTSNREQYF.

This CDR3 reads CASSIAGSDTQYF. Written as DNA, the CDR3 is TGTGCCAGTAGTATAGCGGGATCCGATACGCAGTATTTT. This chain joins TRBV19 and TRBJ2-3; D might be TRBD2 (5 bases). The germline V gene has CDR1 LNHDA and CDR2 SQIVND (reference sequence). V lost 1 base, J lost 6 bases, and 8 bases lay in between. The CDR3 runs 13 residues. The full variable domain, its missing parts supplied by reference TRBV19 and TRBJ2-3, is DGGITQSPKYLFRKEGQNVTLSCEQNLNHDAMYWYRQDPGQGLRLIYYSQIVNDFQKGDIAEGYSVSREKKESFPLTVTSAQKNPTAFYLCASSIAGSDTQYFGPGTRLTVL.

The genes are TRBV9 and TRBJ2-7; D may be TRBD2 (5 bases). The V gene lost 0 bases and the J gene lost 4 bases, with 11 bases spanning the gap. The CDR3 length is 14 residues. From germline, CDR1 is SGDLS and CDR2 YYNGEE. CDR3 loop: CASSVGGQRYEQYF. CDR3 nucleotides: TGTGCCAGCAGCGTAGGAGGGCAGAGGTACGAGCAGTACTTC.

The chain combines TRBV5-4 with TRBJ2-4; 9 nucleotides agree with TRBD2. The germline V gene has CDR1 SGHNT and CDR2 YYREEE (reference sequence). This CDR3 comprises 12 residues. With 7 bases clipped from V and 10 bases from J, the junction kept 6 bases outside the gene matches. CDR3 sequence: CASGPTSGIQYF. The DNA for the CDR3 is TGTGCCAGCGGCCCGACTAGCGGTATTCAGTACTTC. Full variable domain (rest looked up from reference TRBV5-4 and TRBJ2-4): ETGVTQSPTHLIKTRGQQVTLRCSSQSGHNTVSWYQQALGQGPQFIFQYYREEENGRGNFPPRFSGLQFPNYSSELNVNALELDDSALYLCASGPTSGIQYFGAGTRLSVL.